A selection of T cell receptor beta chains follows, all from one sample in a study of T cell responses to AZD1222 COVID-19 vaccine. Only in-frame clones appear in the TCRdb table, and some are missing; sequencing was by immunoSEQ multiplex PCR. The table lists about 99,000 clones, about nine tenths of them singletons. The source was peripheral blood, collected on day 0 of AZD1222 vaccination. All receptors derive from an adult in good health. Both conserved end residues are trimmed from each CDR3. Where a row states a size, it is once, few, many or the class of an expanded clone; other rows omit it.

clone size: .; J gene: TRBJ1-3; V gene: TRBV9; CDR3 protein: ASSVGQGNTIY
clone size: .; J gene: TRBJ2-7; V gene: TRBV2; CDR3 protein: ASSGPRAYEQY
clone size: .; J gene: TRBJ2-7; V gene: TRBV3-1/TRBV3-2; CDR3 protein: ASSPTSGRFEQY
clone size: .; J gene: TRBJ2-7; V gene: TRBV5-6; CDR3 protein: ASSLVSAQTYEQY
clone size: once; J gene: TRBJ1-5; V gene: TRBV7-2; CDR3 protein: ASSFPQQPQH
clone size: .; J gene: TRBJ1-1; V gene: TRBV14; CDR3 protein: ASSRGRETNTEAF
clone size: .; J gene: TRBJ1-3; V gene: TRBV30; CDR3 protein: AWSVGGVGNTIY
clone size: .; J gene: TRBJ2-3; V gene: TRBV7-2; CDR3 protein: ASSLFGGSSDTQY
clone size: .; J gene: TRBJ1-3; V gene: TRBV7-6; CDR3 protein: ASSPPGGQGNTIY
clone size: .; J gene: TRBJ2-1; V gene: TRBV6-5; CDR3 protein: ASSPDRGSYNEQF
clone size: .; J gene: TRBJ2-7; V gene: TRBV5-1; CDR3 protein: ASSLSGTGVYEQY
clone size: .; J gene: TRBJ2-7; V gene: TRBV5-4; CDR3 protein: ASSRGVVYEQY
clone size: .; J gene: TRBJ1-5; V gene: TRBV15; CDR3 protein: ATSRERQKNQPQH
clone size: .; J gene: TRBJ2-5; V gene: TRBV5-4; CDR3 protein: ASSLEGTRVHETQY
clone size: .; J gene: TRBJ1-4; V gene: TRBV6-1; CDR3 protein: ASSEFGGAGEKLF
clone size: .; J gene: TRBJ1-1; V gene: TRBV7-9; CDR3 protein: ASSRRTANTEAF
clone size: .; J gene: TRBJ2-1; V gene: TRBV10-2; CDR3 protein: ASRETSGIGSSYNEQF
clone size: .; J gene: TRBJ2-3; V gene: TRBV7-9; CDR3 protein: ASSLPGLAEY
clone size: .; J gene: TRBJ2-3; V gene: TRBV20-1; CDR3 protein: SASTDTQY
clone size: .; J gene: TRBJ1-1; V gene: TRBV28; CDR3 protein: ASSWSTEAF
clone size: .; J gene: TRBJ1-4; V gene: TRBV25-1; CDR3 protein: ASSEFGATNEKLF
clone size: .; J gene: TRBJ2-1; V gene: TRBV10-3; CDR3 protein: AISGGKSSYNEQF
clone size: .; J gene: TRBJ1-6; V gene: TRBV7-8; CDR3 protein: ASSLNLAGTPNSPLH
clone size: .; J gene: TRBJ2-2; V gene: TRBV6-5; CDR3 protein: ASSYWGREVTGELF
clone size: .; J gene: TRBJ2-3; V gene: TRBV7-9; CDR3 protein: ASSPTGTSITDTQY
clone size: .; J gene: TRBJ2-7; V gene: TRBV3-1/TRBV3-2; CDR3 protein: ASSPGASHEQY
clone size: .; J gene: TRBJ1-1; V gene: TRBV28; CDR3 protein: ASSFGGQGNTEAF
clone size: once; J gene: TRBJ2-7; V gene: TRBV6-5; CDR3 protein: ASSDGGRRYEQY
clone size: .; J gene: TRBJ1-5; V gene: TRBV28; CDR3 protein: ASSFPSGGNQPQH
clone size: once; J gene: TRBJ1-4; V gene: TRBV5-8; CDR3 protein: ASSSQGSNEKLF
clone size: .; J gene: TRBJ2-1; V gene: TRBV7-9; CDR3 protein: ASSLVVGLAAYNEQF
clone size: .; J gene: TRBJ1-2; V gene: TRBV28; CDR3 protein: ASSLWTYYGYT
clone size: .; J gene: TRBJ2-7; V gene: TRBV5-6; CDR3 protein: ASSLVSGNEQY